The present TCR beta chain was sequenced within a study of blood T cell repertoires in COVID-19. Study as a whole: Samples representing acute and convalescent COVID-19 were sourced from the United States, Italy and Spain. The analysed material was cDNA or gDNA that came from T cells, B-cell-depleted T cells, or PBMCs.

V shed 3 bases and J shed 2 bases, with 12 bases lying between them. This CDR3 spans 15 amino acids. Germline V gene data show CDR1 as LNHDA and CDR2 as SQIVND (reference sequence). The protocol was immunoSEQ multiplex PCR, while the TCRdb copy is restricted to in-frame clones and leaves out a portion. The sample lists roughly 190,000 clones; around 90% were seen once. V usage is TRBV19 and J usage is TRBJ2-3, with TRBD1 as a possible D gene (5 bases). The sequenced sample consisted of peripheral blood. The TCR was taken from a man aged 55-75 years with active or convalescent COVID-19. CDR3 loop: CASSMGQVVTDTQYF. CDR3 DNA sequence: TGTGCCAGTAGTATGGGGCAGGTTGTCACAGATACGCAGTATTTT.